A single sample gave rise to the 15 T cell receptor beta chains below, sequenced in a study of T cell responses to AZD1222 COVID-19 vaccine. Sequencing used immunoSEQ multiplex PCR; TCRdb keeps in-frame clones, though not all of them. The sample holds around 100,000 clones, 87% seen once. The sample here was peripheral blood, taken on day 0 of AZD1222 vaccination. The receptor source for this set is an adult in good health.

This rearrangement joins TRBV18 to TRBJ1-1; 9 bases are shared with TRBD1. Germline assignment: CDR1 KGHSH and CDR2 LQKENI. V dropped 6 bases and J dropped 11; count of bases not matched to a gene: 10. CDR3 length equals 13 residues. The chain's CDR3 is CASSRDRANIAFF. The CDR3 DNA follows: TGTGCCAGCTCTCGGGACAGGGCAAACATCGCTTTCTTT.

The V gene is TRBV19, the J gene TRBJ2-4, with 8 bases fitting TRBD2. V shed 6 bases and J 2 bases; nucleotides not matched to a gene: 6. CDR3 length equals 15 residues. Germline assignment: CDR1 LNHDA and CDR2 SQIVND (reference sequence). The CDR3 is CASRKQRGTKNIQYF. As DNA, the CDR3 is TGTGCCAGTAGGAAGCAGCGGGGGACCAAAAACATTCAGTACTTC.

This sequence joins TRBV9 and TRBJ1-1; no clear D gene. Germline assignment: CDR1 SGDLS and CDR2 YYNGEE. V was shortened by 0 bases and J by 3 bases, with 6 bases between the two germline ends. The CDR3 sequence is 13 residues long. CDR3 DNA: TGTGCCAGCAGCGTAGAACTCTACACTGAAGCTTTCTTT. Protein: CASSVELYTEAFF.

The chain recombines TRBV7-9 with TRBJ1-2; the D is unclear. The CDR3 runs to 12 residues. V was shortened by 5 bases and J by 7 bases, with 11 bases between the two germline ends. The germline CDR1 and CDR2 sequences are SEHNR and FQNEAQ (reference sequence). The CDR3 reads CASSRDLIGYTF. As DNA, the CDR3 is TGTGCCAGCAGCCGTGACCTCATTGGCTACACCTTC.

The chain recombines TRBV6-5 with TRBJ2-7; D possibly matches TRBD1 or TRBD2 (5 bases each). The CDR3 length is 14 residues. Germline assignment: CDR1 MNHEY and CDR2 SVGAGI. V dropped 2 bases and J dropped 4 bases, with 12 bases sitting between them. For the CDR3, the DNA is TGTGCCAGCAGTTACCGGGGCAGGTTTTACGAGCAGTACTTC. This gives the protein CASSYRGRFYEQYF.

This chain joins TRBV6-2 or TRBV6-3 and TRBJ2-2; D is ambiguous. The CDR3 sequence is 14 residues long. Germline V gives CDR1 MNHEY, CDR2 SVGEGT. The V and J ends lost 6 bases and 1 base respectively, with 9 bases between them. In DNA, the CDR3 is TGTGCCAGCAGCCCAAACCAGAACACCGGGGAGCTGTTTTTT. Translation: CASSPNQNTGELFF.

The V gene is TRBV9, the J gene TRBJ1-3; D possibly corresponds to TRBD1 (6 bases). CDR3 size: 18 residues. Trimming pared 3 bases from V and 0 bases from J, leaving 19 bases between. The germline CDR1 and CDR2 sequences are SGDLS and YYNGEE. The CDR3 bases are TGTGCCAGCAGCGACCGATGGGGGCCGGCTAGCTCTGGAAACACCATATATTTT. Its translation: CASSDRWGPASSGNTIYF.

The V gene is TRBV3-1 (or the pseudogene TRBV3-2), the J gene TRBJ2-7; 8 bases match TRBD2. The CDR3 is made up of 15 amino acids. The germline CDR1 and CDR2 sequences are LGHDT and YNNKEL (reference sequence). V gave up 1 base and J gave up 3 bases; unmatched junction bases: 5. The CDR3 protein is CASSQGPGLVYEQYF. Here the CDR3 DNA reads TGTGCCAGCAGCCAAGGCCCGGGACTAGTCTACGAGCAGTACTTC.

V gene TRBV4-1 combines with J gene TRBJ1-1, with D perhaps TRBD1 (5 bases). CDR3 length equals 11 residues. Germline CDR1 and CDR2: MGHRA and YSYEKL. V lost 8 bases to trimming and J lost 8 bases, with 12 bases between them. The CDR3, as DNA: TGCGCCAGCCGGATCCAGGGAGAAGCTTTCTTT. Encoded protein: CASRIQGEAFF.

This chain connects TRBV4-3 to TRBJ2-7, with 7 positions matching TRBD1. Germline V gives CDR1 LGHNA, CDR2 YSLEER. This CDR3 has 14 amino acids. Trimming cost V 2 bases and J 1 base; bases outside gene matches: 2. The CDR3 loop is CASSQQGQSYEQYF. The CDR3 region has the DNA TGCGCCAGCAGCCAACAGGGACAGTCCTACGAGCAGTACTTC.

The V and J genes are TRBV9 and TRBJ2-7; unclear D gene. This CDR3 is built from 12 residues. V was trimmed by 4 bases and J by 7 bases, leaving 12 bases between them. Germline assignment: CDR1 SGDLS and CDR2 YYNGEE. The CDR3: CASSPRLGEQYF. In DNA form, the CDR3 reads TGTGCCAGCAGCCCCCGCTTGGGGGAGCAGTACTTC.

The genes are TRBV13 and TRBJ1-1; no firm D call. This CDR3 comprises 12 residues. CDR1 is PRHDT, CDR2 FYEKMQ, per germline (reference sequence). V shed 0 bases and J shed 6 bases, with 5 bases lying between them. The CDR3 bases are TGTGCCAGCAGCTTAGGGGGAGCTGAAGCTTTCTTT. Residues: CASSLGGAEAFF.

The chain recombines TRBV5-1 with TRBJ1-2; perhaps TRBD1 as D (5 bases). V lost 0 bases and J 4 bases, leaving 16 bases between the germline ends. This CDR3 comprises 16 residues. Per germline, CDR1 SGHRS and CDR2 YFSETQ. CDR3 in amino acids: CASSLEGAGSFYGYTF. The CDR3 DNA is TGCGCCAGCAGCTTGGAAGGAGCAGGGTCTTTCTATGGCTACACCTTC.

The chain carries TRBV4-3 and TRBJ1-4, with D possibly matching TRBD1 (5 bases). The germline CDR1 and CDR2 sequences are LGHNA and YSLEER. The CDR3 runs to 12 residues. Trimming shortened V by 0 bases and J by 10 bases, and 6 bases separated the two germline ends. In nucleotides, the CDR3 is TGCGCCAGCAGCCAAGAGGGGGGAAAACTGTTTTTT. Its translation is CASSQEGGKLFF.

The chain uses TRBV1 and TRBJ1-3; TRBD1, the table's D call, lacks a check against the DNA. TRBV1 is a pseudogene segment. The length of the CDR3 is 19 residues. The CDR3 protein is CTSSQDRTGNGSSGNTIYF. DNA for the CDR3: TGCACCAGCAGCCAAGACCGGACAGGGAATGGGAGCTCTGGAAACACCATATATTTT.